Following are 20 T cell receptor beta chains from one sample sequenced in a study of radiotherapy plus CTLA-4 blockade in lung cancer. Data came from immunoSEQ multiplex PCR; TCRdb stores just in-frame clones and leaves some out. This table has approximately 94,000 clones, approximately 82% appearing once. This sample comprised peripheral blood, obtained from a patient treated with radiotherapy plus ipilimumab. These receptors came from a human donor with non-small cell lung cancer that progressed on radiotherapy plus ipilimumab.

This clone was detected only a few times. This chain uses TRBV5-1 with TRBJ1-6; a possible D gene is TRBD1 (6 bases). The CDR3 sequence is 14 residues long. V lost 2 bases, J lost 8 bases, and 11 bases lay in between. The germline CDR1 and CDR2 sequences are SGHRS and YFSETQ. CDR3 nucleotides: TGCGCCAGCAGCTTCACAGGGTCGGATTCACCCCTCCACTTT. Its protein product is CASSFTGSDSPLHF.

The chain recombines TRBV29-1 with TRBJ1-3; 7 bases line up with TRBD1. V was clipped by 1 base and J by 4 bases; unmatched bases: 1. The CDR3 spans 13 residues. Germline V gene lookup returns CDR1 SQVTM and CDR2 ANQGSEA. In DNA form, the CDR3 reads TGCAGCGTTGAAGGGGACAGAGGAAACACCATATATTTT. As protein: CSVEGDRGNTIYF.

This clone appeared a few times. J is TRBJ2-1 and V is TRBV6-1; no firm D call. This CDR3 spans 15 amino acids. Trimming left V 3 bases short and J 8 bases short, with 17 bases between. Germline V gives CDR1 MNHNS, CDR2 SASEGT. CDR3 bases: TGTGCCAGCAGTGAGGTCAGAATAGCCCACCATGAGCAGTTCTTC. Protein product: CASSEVRIAHHEQFF.

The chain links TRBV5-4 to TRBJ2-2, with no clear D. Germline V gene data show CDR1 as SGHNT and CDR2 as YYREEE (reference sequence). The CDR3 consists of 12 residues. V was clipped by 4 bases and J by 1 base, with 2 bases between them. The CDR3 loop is CASSKNTGELFF. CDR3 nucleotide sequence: TGTGCCAGCAGCAAGAACACCGGGGAGCTGTTTTTT. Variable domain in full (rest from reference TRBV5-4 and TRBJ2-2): ETGVTQSPTHLIKTRGQQVTLRCSSQSGHNTVSWYQQALGQGPQFIFQYYREEENGRGNFPPRFSGLQFPNYSSELNVNALELDDSALYLCASSKNTGELFFGEGSRLTVL.

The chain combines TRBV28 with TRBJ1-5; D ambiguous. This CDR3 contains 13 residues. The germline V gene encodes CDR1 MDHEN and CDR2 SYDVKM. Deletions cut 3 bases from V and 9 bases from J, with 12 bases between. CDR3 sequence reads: CASSFLPGRPQHF. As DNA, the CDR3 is TGTGCCAGCAGTTTCTTACCTGGGCGGCCCCAGCATTTT.

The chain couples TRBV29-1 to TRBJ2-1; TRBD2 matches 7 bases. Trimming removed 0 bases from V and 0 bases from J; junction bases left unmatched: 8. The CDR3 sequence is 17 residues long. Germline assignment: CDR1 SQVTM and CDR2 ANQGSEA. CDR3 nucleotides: TGCAGCGTTGAAGATGGCTTTATAGCGGGCTCCTACAATGAGCAGTTCTTC. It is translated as CSVEDGFIAGSYNEQFF.

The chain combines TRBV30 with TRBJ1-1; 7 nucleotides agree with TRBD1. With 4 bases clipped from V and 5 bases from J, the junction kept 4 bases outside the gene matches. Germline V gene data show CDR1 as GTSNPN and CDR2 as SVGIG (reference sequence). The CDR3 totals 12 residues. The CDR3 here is CAWTTGDTEAFF. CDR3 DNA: TGTGCCTGGACAACAGGGGATACTGAAGCTTTCTTT.

The CDR3 DNA is TGCAGCGTTGCAAGGGGTGCCAACACACCTGAAGCTTTCTTT. It codes for CSVARGANTPEAFF. The chain combines TRBV29-1 with TRBJ1-1; the D gene is possibly TRBD1 (5 bases). Germline V CDR1 and CDR2: SQVTM, ANQGSEA. V shed 4 bases and J shed 6 bases, with 18 bases lying between them. The CDR3 runs 14 residues.

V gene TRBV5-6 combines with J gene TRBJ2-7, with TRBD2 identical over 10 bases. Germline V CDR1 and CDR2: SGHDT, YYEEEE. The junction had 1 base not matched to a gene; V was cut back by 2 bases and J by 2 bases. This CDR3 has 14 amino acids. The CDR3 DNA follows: TGTGCCAGCAGCTTAACTAGCGGGACCTACGAGCAGTACGTC. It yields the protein CASSLTSGTYEQYV.

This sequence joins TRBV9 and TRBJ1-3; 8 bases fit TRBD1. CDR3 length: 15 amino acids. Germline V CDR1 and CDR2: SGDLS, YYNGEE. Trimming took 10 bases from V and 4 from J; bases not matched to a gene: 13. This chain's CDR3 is CASSRDRSAGNTIYF. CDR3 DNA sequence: TGTGCCTCGTCCCGGGACAGGTCCGCGGGAAACACCATATATTTT.

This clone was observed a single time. The CDR3 protein is CASSPRAGIGYTF. The CDR3 nucleotides are TGTGCCAGCAGCCCAAGGGCAGGAATTGGCTACACCTTC. The chain is built from TRBV9 and TRBJ1-2; no clear D gene. The CDR3 runs 13 residues. Germline CDR1 and CDR2: SGDLS and YYNGEE. Trimming removed 4 bases at V and 7 bases at J, with 14 bases between. The full variable domain, completed using reference TRBV9 and TRBJ1-2, is DSGVTQTPKHLITATGQRVTLRCSPRSGDLSVYWYQQSLDQGLQFLIQYYNGEERAKGNILERFSAQQFPDLHSELNLSSLELGDSALYFCASSPRAGIGYTFGSGTRLTVV.

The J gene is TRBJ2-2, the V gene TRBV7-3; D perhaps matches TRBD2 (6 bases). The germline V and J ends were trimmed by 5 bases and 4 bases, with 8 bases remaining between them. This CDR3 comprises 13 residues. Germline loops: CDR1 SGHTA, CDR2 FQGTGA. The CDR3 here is CASSPLATGELFF. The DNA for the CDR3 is TGTGCCAGCAGCCCACTAGCCACCGGGGAGCTGTTTTTT.

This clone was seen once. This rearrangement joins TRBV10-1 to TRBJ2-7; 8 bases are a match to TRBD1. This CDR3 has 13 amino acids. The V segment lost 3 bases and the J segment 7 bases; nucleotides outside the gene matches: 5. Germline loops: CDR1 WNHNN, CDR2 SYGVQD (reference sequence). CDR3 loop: CASSDQGAGEQYF. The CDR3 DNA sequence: TGCGCCAGCAGTGATCAGGGGGCCGGGGAGCAGTACTTC.

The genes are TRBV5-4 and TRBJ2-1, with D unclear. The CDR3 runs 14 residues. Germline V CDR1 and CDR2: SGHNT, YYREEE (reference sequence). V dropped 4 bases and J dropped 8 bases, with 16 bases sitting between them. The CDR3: CASSPSGSSHEQFF. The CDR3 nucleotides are TGTGCCAGCAGCCCCTCCGGGTCGAGCCATGAGCAGTTCTTC.

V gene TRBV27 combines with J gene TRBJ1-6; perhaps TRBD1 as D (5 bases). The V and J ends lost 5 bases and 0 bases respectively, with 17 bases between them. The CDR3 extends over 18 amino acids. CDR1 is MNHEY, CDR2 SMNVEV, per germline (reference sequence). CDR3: CASSGAGSRSSYNSPLHF. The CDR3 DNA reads TGTGCCAGCAGTGGGGCGGGGTCTAGGAGCTCCTATAATTCACCCCTCCACTTT.

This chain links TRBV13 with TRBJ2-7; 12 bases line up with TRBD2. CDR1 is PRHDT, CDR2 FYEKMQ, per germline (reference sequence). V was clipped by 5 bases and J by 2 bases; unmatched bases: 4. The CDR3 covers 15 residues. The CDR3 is CASSRTSGAAYEQYF. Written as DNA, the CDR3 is TGTGCCAGCAGCCGGACTAGCGGGGCCGCCTACGAGCAGTACTTC.

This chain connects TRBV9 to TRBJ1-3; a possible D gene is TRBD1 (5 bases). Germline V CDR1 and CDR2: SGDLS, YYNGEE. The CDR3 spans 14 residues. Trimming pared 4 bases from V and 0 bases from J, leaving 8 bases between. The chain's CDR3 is CASSPTVSGNTIYF. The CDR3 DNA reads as TGTGCCAGCAGCCCGACAGTCTCTGGAAACACCATATATTTT. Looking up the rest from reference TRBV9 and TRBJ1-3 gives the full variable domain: DSGVTQTPKHLITATGQRVTLRCSPRSGDLSVYWYQQSLDQGLQFLIQYYNGEERAKGNILERFSAQQFPDLHSELNLSSLELGDSALYFCASSPTVSGNTIYFGEGSWLTVV.

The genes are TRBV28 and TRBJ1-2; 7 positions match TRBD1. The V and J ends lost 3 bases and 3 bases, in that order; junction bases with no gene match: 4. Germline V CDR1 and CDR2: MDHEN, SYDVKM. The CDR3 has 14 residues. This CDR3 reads CASSLLTGDYGYTF. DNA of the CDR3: TGTGCCAGCAGTTTGTTAACAGGGGACTATGGCTACACCTTC.

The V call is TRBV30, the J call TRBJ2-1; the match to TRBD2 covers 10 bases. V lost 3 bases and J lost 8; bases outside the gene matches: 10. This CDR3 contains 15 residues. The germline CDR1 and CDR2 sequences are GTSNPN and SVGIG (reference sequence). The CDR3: CAWRSTSGIFYEQFF. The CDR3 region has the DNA TGTGCCTGGAGATCCACTAGCGGGATTTTCTATGAGCAGTTCTTC.

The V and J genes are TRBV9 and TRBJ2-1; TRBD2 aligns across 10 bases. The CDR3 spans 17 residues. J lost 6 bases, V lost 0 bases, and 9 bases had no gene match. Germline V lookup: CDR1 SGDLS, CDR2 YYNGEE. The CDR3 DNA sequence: TGTGCCAGCAGCGTAGACGCCCTAGCGGGAGTTCTCAATGAGCAGTTCTTC. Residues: CASSVDALAGVLNEQFF.